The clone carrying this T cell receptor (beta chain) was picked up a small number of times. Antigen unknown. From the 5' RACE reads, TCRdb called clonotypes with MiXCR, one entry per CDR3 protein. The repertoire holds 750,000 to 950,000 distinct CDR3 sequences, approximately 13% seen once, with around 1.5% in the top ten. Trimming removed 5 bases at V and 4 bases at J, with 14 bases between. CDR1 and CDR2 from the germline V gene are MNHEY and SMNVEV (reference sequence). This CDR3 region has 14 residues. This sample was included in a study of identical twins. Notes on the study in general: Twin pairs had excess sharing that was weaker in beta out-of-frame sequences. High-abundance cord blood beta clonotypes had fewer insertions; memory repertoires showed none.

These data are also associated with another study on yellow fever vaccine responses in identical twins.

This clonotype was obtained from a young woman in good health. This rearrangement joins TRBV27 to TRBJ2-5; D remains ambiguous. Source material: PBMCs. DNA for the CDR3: TGTGCCAGCAGTCTCTATGGGGTTGGAGAGACCCAGTACTTC. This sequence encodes CASSLYGVGETQYF.